This T cell receptor (beta chain) comes out of a study of T cells in Graves' hyperthyroidism and ophthalmopathy. Study-wide context: The initial diagnosis was the point when peripheral blood was collected, ahead of any treatment.

RNA transcripts yielded amplified TCR beta CDR3 regions. TCR CDR3 regions were first amplified by RT-PCR with HTBI primers. MiXCR was run by TCRdb on the multiplex PCR reads, yielding one entry per CDR3 protein. The sample has about 610,000 distinct CDR3 sequences, under 15% seen once; the top ten hold 4% to 5.5%. The V and J ends lost 3 bases and 4 bases, in that order; junction bases with no gene match: 6. The CDR3 covers 16 residues. Germline V gene data show CDR1 as LNHNV and CDR2 as YYDKDF (reference sequence). This clonotype was counted a few times. Clinicians diagnosed patients from clinical symptoms, serum thyroxine and TRAb, thyroid ultrasound and orbital computed tomography. The PBMCs were taken from around 10 ml of fresh peripheral blood.

The sequence was obtained from a woman aged 40 to 50 with Graves' ophthalmopathy. The material sequenced was blood. This sequence joins TRBV15 and TRBJ2-2; 9 nucleotides match TRBD2. CDR3 DNA sequence: TGTGCCACCAGCAGTAGGGCGGGAGGGGTCACCGGGGAGCTGTTTTTT. Its protein product is CATSSRAGGVTGELFF.